This T cell receptor (beta chain) was found in a study of graft-versus-host responses after intestinal transplantation. Study background: Every transplant recipient was induced with anti-thymocyte globulin, then maintained on tacrolimus and steroids for about 3 years.

Processing released intraepithelial and lamina propria lymphocytes from the graft tissue. Assay: immunoSEQ multiplex PCR; the TCRdb copy retains only in-frame clones and omits some. This table has about 4,300 clones, 76% appearing once. Trimming removed 6 bases at V and 3 bases at J, with 14 bases between. This CDR3 has 14 residues. The germline V gene encodes CDR1 MDHEN and CDR2 SYDVKM. The specimen comprised ileum tissue, sampled roughly 330 days after intestinal transplantation. The TCR was taken from a human patient who received an intestinal transplant, so some T cells may come from the graft donor. The rearrangement links TRBV28 to TRBJ1-2; D is perhaps TRBD1 (5 bases). The CDR3 loop is CASRAQGSHYGYTF. The CDR3 nucleotides are TGTGCCAGCAGAGCTCAGGGATCTCACTATGGCTACACCTTC.